Listed below are T cell receptor beta chains from one sample, sequenced in a study of cytotoxic CD8 clonotypes in ibrutinib-treated CLL. Data came from immunoSEQ multiplex PCR; TCRdb stores just in-frame clones and leaves some out. The sample has 35,000 to 45,000 clones; nearly 70% are singletons. The input for sequencing was PBMCs, taken after 12 months of ibrutinib treatment. The receptor source for this set is a human donor with chronic lymphocytic leukemia. Each CDR3 is given with its conserved first and last residue. D genes are given only for firm matches. Clone sizes are given selectively: once, few, many, or a class where the clone is expanded.

- | - | TRBJ2-5 | TRBV7-2 | CASSFGRGRGETQYF | TGTGCCAGCAGCTTTGGGCGGGGTCGGGGTGAGACCCAGTACTTC
TRBD1 | - | TRBJ1-1 | TRBV7-9 | CASSLDLTGGGTEAFF | TGTGCCAGCAGCTTGGACCTGACAGGGGGCGGCACTGAAGCTTTCTTT
- | - | TRBJ2-5 | TRBV19 | CASAAPDRRETQYF | TGTGCCAGCGCCGCCCCAGACAGGAGGGAGACCCAGTACTTC
TRBD2 | - | TRBJ2-7 | TRBV27 | CASSKFSGGLSYEQYF | TGTGCCAGCAGCAAATTTAGCGGGGGTCTCTCCTACGAGCAGTACTTC
TRBD1 | - | TRBJ1-1 | TRBV27 | CASSLSPGGTTEAFF | TGTGCCAGCAGTTTATCCCCAGGGGGGACCACTGAAGCTTTCTTT
- | - | TRBJ2-1 | TRBV11-1 | CASSYSEVRDEQFF | TGTGCCAGCAGCTACTCGGAGGTTCGAGATGAGCAGTTCTTC
- | - | TRBJ2-7 | TRBV10-1 | CASSEPGFYEQYF | TGCGCCAGCAGTGAGCCGGGTTTCTACGAGCAGTACTTC
TRBD1 | - | TRBJ1-1 | TRBV6-5 | CASSFPGGAAEAFF | TGTGCCAGCAGTTTCCCAGGGGGCGCCGCTGAAGCTTTCTTT
TRBD2 | - | TRBJ2-1 | TRBV9 | CASSVSTLGAGGLNEQFF | TGTGCCAGCAGCGTATCCACCCTCGGAGCGGGAGGGCTCAATGAGCAGTTCTTC
- | few | TRBJ1-5 | TRBV30 | CAWSVKDFNQPQHF | TGTGCCTGGAGTGTAAAGGACTTCAATCAGCCCCAGCATTTT
- | - | TRBJ2-2 | TRBV9 | CASSVGFNTGELFF | TGTGCCAGCAGCGTAGGATTTAACACCGGGGAGCTGTTTTTT
- | few | TRBJ2-1 | TRBV5-5 | CASSLFNEQFF | TGTGCCAGCAGCTTGTTCAATGAGCAGTTCTTC
- | - | TRBJ1-2 | TRBV27 | CASSAGGYGYTF | TGTGCCAGCAGTGCCGGTGGCTATGGCTACACCTTC
- | - | TRBJ2-3 | TRBV4-1 | CASSQQGTLTDTQYF | TGCGCCAGCAGCCAGCAGGGGACTCTCACAGATACGCAGTATTTT
- | - | TRBJ2-6 | TRBV6-1 | CASSVLLGRSGANVLTF | TGTGCCAGCAGTGTCCTACTAGGGCGTTCGGGGGCCAACGTCCTGACTTTC
TRBD1 | once | TRBJ1-5 | TRBV28 | CASSIGGIMAQHF | TGTGCCAGCAGTATAGGGGGCATCATGGCCCAGCATTTT
- | - | TRBJ2-3 | TRBV18 | CASSPTSKGRGTDTQYF | TGTGCCAGCTCACCAACGTCGAAAGGCCGGGGGACAGATACGCAGTATTTT
TRBD1 | - | TRBJ1-5 | TRBV15 | CATSSDRGRQPQHF | TGTGCCACCAGCAGCGACAGGGGGCGACAGCCCCAGCATTTT
- | - | TRBJ1-2 | TRBV5-1 | CASSGERGNYGYTF | TGCGCCAGCAGCGGCGAAAGGGGGAACTATGGCTACACCTTC
- | - | TRBJ2-7 | TRBV7-2 | CASSLAGGGYEQYF | TGTGCCAGCAGCTTAGCCGGAGGGGGGTACGAGCAGTACTTC
- | - | TRBJ1-1 | TRBV19 | CASTGTPNTEAFF | TGTGCCAGTACCGGGACACCGAACACTGAAGCTTTCTTT
- | - | TRBJ2-7 | TRBV15 | CATSSGQGSYEQYF | TGTGCCACCAGCAGTGGTCAGGGTTCCTACGAGCAGTACTTC
- | - | TRBJ1-5 | TRBV30 | CAWSQDPSNQPQHF | TGTGCCTGGAGTCAGGACCCTAGCAATCAGCCCCAGCATTTT
- | - | TRBJ2-1 | TRBV9 | CASSVASYNEQFF | TGTGCCAGCAGCGTAGCGTCTTACAATGAGCAGTTCTTC
- | - | TRBJ2-1 | TRBV6-5 | CASSSRGNNEQFF | TGTGCCAGCAGTTCCAGGGGAAACAATGAGCAGTTCTTC
- | - | TRBJ1-2 | TRBV4-1 | CASSQDKGGYGYTF | TGCGCCAGCAGCCAAGATAAGGGGGGCTATGGCTACACCTTC
- | - | TRBJ1-5 | TRBV7-2 | CASSADSPNQPQHF | TGTGCCAGCAGCGCGGACAGCCCCAATCAGCCCCAGCATTTT
- | - | TRBJ1-2 | TRBV6-5 | CASSYSGRGVYGYTF | TGTGCCAGCAGTTACTCTGGCAGGGGTGTCTATGGCTACACCTTC
TRBD1 | - | TRBJ1-5 | TRBV19 | CASIQGASNQPQHF | TGTGCCAGCATACAGGGGGCAAGTAATCAGCCCCAGCATTTT
TRBD2 | few | TRBJ2-1 | TRBV7-6 | CASSLSMGSGNEQFF | TGTGCCAGCAGCTTATCGATGGGTAGCGGGAATGAGCAGTTCTTC
- | - | TRBJ1-2 | TRBV28 | CASSRSGARSYGYTF | TGTGCCAGCAGCAGATCAGGGGCTAGGAGCTATGGCTACACCTTC
- | - | TRBJ2-6 | TRBV5-1 | CASSPRGANVLTF | TGCGCCAGCAGCCCGAGGGGGGCCAACGTCCTGACTTTC
- | - | TRBJ2-7 | TRBV2 | CASSEPDSGPSYEQYF | TGTGCCAGCAGTGAACCGGACTCCGGACCTTCCTACGAGCAGTACTTC
TRBD1 | few | TRBJ1-5 | TRBV5-5 | CASSPGTGGNQPQHF | TGTGCCAGCAGCCCGGGGACAGGGGGAAATCAGCCCCAGCATTTT
- | - | TRBJ1-4 | TRBV11-2 | CASTQGISFATNEKLFF | TGTGCCAGCACGCAGGGAATCTCTTTCGCAACTAATGAAAAACTGTTTTTT
- | few | TRBJ1-2 | TRBV2 | CASSFGSYGYTF | TGTGCCAGCAGCTTTGGTTCATATGGCTACACCTTC
- | - | TRBJ2-7 | TRBV18 | CASSPGQNYEQYF | TGTGCCAGCTCACCCGGACAGAACTACGAGCAGTACTTC
TRBD2 | - | TRBJ2-3 | TRBV11-3 | CASSLGLAGPSTDTQYF | TGTGCCAGCAGCTTAGGACTAGCGGGACCGAGCACAGATACGCAGTATTTT
- | few | TRBJ2-7 | TRBV10-1 | CASSRGASSYEQYF | TGCGCCAGCAGTCGGGGGGCCAGCTCCTACGAGCAGTACTTC
- | - | TRBJ2-7 | TRBV6-5 | CASSYSALLSYEQYF | TGTGCCAGCAGTTACTCGGCACTTCTCTCCTACGAGCAGTACTTC
- | - | TRBJ2-5 | TRBV11-2 | CASSWALQETQYF | TGTGCCAGCAGTTGGGCTCTTCAAGAGACCCAGTACTTC
- | - | TRBJ2-5 | TRBV7-6 | CASSLGGRVSGETQYF | TGTGCCAGCAGCTTAGGGGGCCGGGTCTCTGGAGAGACCCAGTACTTC
- | once | TRBJ2-5 | TRBV28 | CASSLRETQYF | TGTGCCAGCAGTTTACGAGAGACCCAGTACTTC
- | - | TRBJ1-1 | TRBV6-1 | CASSVTDNTEAFF | TGTGCCAGCAGCGTAACGGATAACACTGAAGCTTTCTTT
TRBD2 | once | TRBJ2-5 | TRBV7-8 | CASTSGRTETQYF | TGTGCCAGCACCTCCGGGAGGACGGAGACCCAGTACTTC
- | - | TRBJ1-1 | TRBV10-3 | CAISQGDTEAFF | TGTGCCATCAGTCAGGGTGACACTGAAGCTTTCTTT
TRBD1 | - | TRBJ2-5 | TRBV19 | CASSQDRAKYF | TGTGCCAGTAGTCAGGACAGGGCAAAGTACTTC
TRBD1 | - | TRBJ1-2 | TRBV27 | CASFGQGEYYGYTF | TGTGCCAGCTTTGGACAGGGGGAATACTATGGCTACACCTTC
TRBD1 | - | TRBJ2-1 | TRBV27 | CASSRDIRQGTYNEQFF | TGTGCCAGCAGTCGAGATATTAGACAGGGGACCTACAATGAGCAGTTCTTC
- | - | TRBJ1-1 | TRBV18 | CASSPAGTEAFF | TGTGCCAGCTCACCAGCCGGGACGGAAGCTTTCTTT
- | - | TRBJ2-1 | TRBV19 | CASSTLGSSYNEQFF | TGTGCCAGTAGTACGTTGGGGAGCTCCTACAATGAGCAGTTCTTC
- | - | TRBJ1-5 | TRBV5-5 | CASSLGTVRPQHF | TGTGCCAGCAGCTTGGGGACAGTTAGGCCCCAGCATTTT
- | - | TRBJ1-3 | TRBV7-9 | CASSLQNTIYF | TGTGCCAGCAGCTTACAAAACACCATATATTTT
- | - | TRBJ2-3 | TRBV4-1 | CASSQVDTDTQYF | TGCGCCAGCAGCCAAGTCGATACAGATACGCAGTATTTT
- | - | TRBJ2-7 | TRBV5-1 | CASSGGITYEQYF | TGCGCCAGCAGCGGAGGGATAACCTACGAGCAGTACTTC
TRBD2 | - | TRBJ2-4 | TRBV29-1 | CSASGRFDNIQYF | TGCAGCGCTAGCGGGAGATTTGACAACATTCAGTACTTC
- | - | TRBJ2-5 | TRBV5-1 | CASSLGQGLETQYF | TGCGCCAGCAGCTTGGGTCAGGGGTTGGAGACCCAGTACTTC
TRBD2 | few | TRBJ2-2 | TRBV15 | CATSVFGRVNTGELFF | TGTGCCACCAGCGTCTTCGGGAGGGTGAACACCGGGGAGCTGTTTTTT
TRBD1 | - | TRBJ1-5 | TRBV9 | CASSPTGGRQPQHF | TGTGCCAGCAGCCCGACAGGGGGCCGTCAGCCCCAGCATTTT